Listed below are T cell receptor beta chains from one sample, sequenced in a study of prognosis after radiotherapy for stage I lung cancer. In TCRdb, the multiplex PCR reads were re-called with MiXCR into one record per CDR3 protein. This sample has about 20,000 distinct CDR3 sequences, with approximately 45% found just once. Source: PBMCs, taken before or after stereotactic body radiation therapy (not recorded which). These receptors were obtained from a donor aged 50 or older with non-small cell lung cancer. Each CDR3 is given with its conserved first and last residue. A D gene is named only where the DNA matches it firmly. Part of the rows lack a size; the others show once, few, many or a class for expanded clones.

TRBV5-1	.	TRBD2	TRBJ2-1	CASVTSGIQFF	TGCGCCAGCGTGACCAGCGGGATACAGTTCTTC
TRBV6-1	medium-sized	.	TRBJ2-6	CASSERVIGTGANVLTF	TGTGCCAGCAGTGAACGTGTAATAGGGACTGGGGCCAACGTCCTGACTTTC
TRBV7-2	many	.	TRBJ2-6	CASSLGTSRSGANVLTF	TGTGCCAGCAGCTTGGGGACCTCACGCTCTGGGGCCAACGTCCTGACTTTC
TRBV7-6	many	.	TRBJ1-1	CASSLDAGDATEAFF	TGTGCCAGCAGCTTAGACGCAGGGGACGCCACTGAAGCTTTCTTT
TRBV4-2	.	TRBD2	TRBJ2-3	CASSQGSGVPDTQYF	TGTGCCAGCAGCCAAGGAAGCGGGGTCCCAGATACGCAGTATTTT
TRBV7-3	many	.	TRBJ1-1	CASSDPDRSEAFF	TGTGCCAGCAGCGACCCAGATCGGAGTGAAGCTTTCTTT
TRBV5-1	.	TRBD2	TRBJ2-2	CASSSRSGRACTGELFF	TGCGCCAGCAGTTCTAGGAGCGGGAGGGCCTGCACCGGTGAGCTGTTTTTT
TRBV7-9	.	TRBD2	TRBJ2-3	CASSYSGRGTQYF	TGTGCCAGCAGTTACAGCGGGAGGGGGACGCAGTATTTT
TRBV18	many	.	TRBJ2-7	CASSTGNFLTYEQYF	TGTGCCAGCTCCACCGGGAACTTCCTCACCTACGAGCAGTACTTC
TRBV24-1	once	.	TRBJ2-1	CATSESVIDNEQFF	TGTGCCACCAGTGAGAGCGTGATCGACAATGAGCAGTTCTTC
TRBV6-2/TRBV6-3	.	TRBD2	TRBJ2-1	CASSYATGGRSYNEQFF	TGTGCCAGCAGTTACGCAACGGGGGGGAGGAGCTACAATGAGCAGTTCTTC
TRBV5-1	many	TRBD1	TRBJ1-3	CASSSGQGAVGNTIYF	TGCGCCAGCAGCTCCGGACAGGGGGCAGTCGGAAACACCATATATTTT
TRBV7-9	many	.	TRBJ1-4	CASRAGRLNEKLFF	TGTGCCAGCAGAGCGGGGAGGCTCAATGAAAAACTGTTTTTT
TRBV6-1	medium-sized	.	TRBJ2-7	CASTEVSGYEQYF	TGTGCCAGCACCGAAGTCTCTGGCTACGAGCAGTACTTC
TRBV5-6	many	TRBD1	TRBJ2-5	CASFRQGARETQYF	TGTGCCAGCTTTAGACAGGGGGCTCGGGAGACCCAGTACTTC
TRBV14	many	.	TRBJ2-5	CASRLTGFQETQYF	TGTGCCAGCAGACTAACAGGGTTCCAAGAGACCCAGTACTTC
TRBV12-3/TRBV12-4	.	.	TRBJ1-1	CASSLAVNTEAFF	TGTGCCAGCAGTTTAGCAGTGAACACTGAAGCTTTCTTT
TRBV7-9	many	.	TRBJ1-5	CASSPTGDNQPQHF	TGTGCCAGCAGCCCGACAGGTGACAATCAGCCCCAGCATTTT
TRBV28	many	.	TRBJ2-5	CASSTRSGKETQYF	TGTGCCAGCAGTACCCGTTCAGGGAAAGAGACCCAGTACTTC
TRBV2	.	.	TRBJ2-1	CASSEGLKNEQFF	TGTGCCAGCAGTGAGGGACTTAAGAATGAGCAGTTCTTC
TRBV28	.	TRBD2	TRBJ2-5	CARPRAGGRFETQYF	TGTGCCAGACCACGCGCGGGAGGTCGCTTCGAGACCCAGTACTTC
TRBV11-2	few	.	TRBJ1-2	CASSLVSGYTF	TGTGCCAGCAGCTTAGTTAGTGGCTACACCTTC
TRBV6-5	.	TRBD1	TRBJ1-6	CASSYPPQGANSPLHF	TGTGCCAGCAGCTACCCTCCCCAGGGGGCTAATTCACCCCTCCACTTT
TRBV27	medium-sized	.	TRBJ2-7	CASSLMGLSSYEQYF	TGTGCCAGCAGTTTAATGGGCCTTAGCTCCTACGAGCAGTACTTC
TRBV20-1	medium-sized	.	TRBJ1-5	CSANSLGGSNQPQHF	TGCAGTGCTAATTCCTTAGGGGGAAGCAATCAGCCCCAGCATTTT
TRBV3-1	large	.	TRBJ2-7	CASSQPGTGNEQYF	TGTGCCAGCAGCCAACCCGGGACCGGCAACGAGCAGTACTTC
TRBV20-1	many	TRBD2	TRBJ2-3	CSVPPSGRAVGDTQYF	TGCAGTGTTCCACCCAGCGGGAGGGCCGTTGGAGATACGCAGTATTTT
TRBV11-3	.	.	TRBJ1-4	CASSLVGTWLFF	TGTGCCAGCAGCTTAGTGGGGACTTGGCTGTTTTTT